This T cell receptor (beta chain) came from a study of T cells in Graves' hyperthyroidism and ophthalmopathy. Study conclusions and caveats: Most thyroid clonotypes that were expanded above 0.001 also turned up in blood. Ophthalmopathy and stable hyperthyroidism were separated by a 13 V-J model.

The table lists this clonotype with a few counts. Antigen: not known. Amplified TCR beta CDR3 regions came from RNA transcripts. RT-PCR in the first round (using the HTBI primer set) targeted the TCR CDR3. TCRdb reanalysed the multiplex PCR reads using MiXCR and keeps one entry per CDR3 protein. The sample carries roughly 580,000 distinct CDR3 sequences, approximately 44% recorded once. Disease duration under 2 months; hyperthyroidism patients were aged 18 to 65. On the basis of clinical symptoms, serum thyroxine and TRAb, thyroid ultrasound and orbital computed tomography, diagnoses were made. Germline CDR1 is DFQATT and CDR2 is SNEGSKA (reference sequence). The ends were cut back, 8 bases at V and 3 bases at J, with 11 bases in the middle. CDR3 length: 12 residues.

This receptor was obtained from a woman younger than 30 with Graves' hyperthyroidism. Sequenced: peripheral blood or thyroid tissue (not recorded which). The J gene is TRBJ1-5, the V gene TRBV20-1; D might be TRBD1 (5 bases). The CDR3 coding sequence is TGCAGTACCAGACAGCCCAATCAGCCCCAGCATTTT. Residues: CSTRQPNQPQHF.